A single sample gave rise to the 26 T cell receptor delta chains below, sequenced in a study of γδ T cells in repeated Plasmodium falciparum infection. TCRdb repeated clone calling on the multiplex PCR reads with CATT. The sample has roughly 93,000 delta-chain clones, 1.4% seen once. Gammadelta T cells were flow-sorted from PBMC into Vgamma9/Vdelta2+ and Vdelta2-negative populations for bulk analysis. Sequencing was carried out using gamma-delta T cells from blood. All receptors come from a pool of human donors (malaria-infected and uninfected, not separated).

As for this clone: The protein in TCRdb stems from a much larger clone and differs at residue 4 from this DNA's translation, likely a read error; here the protein is translated from the DNA. The chain couples TRDV1 to TRDJ3, with a tentative D call TRDD2 (5 bases). CDR1 TSWWSYY and CDR2 QGS come from the germline V gene. The CDR3 loop spans 16 amino acids. The ends were cut back, 9 bases at V and 2 bases at J, with 14 bases in the middle. The CDR3 reads CALYLRHTWDTRQMFF. The CDR3 region has the DNA TGTGCTCTATACCTACGGCACACCTGGGACACCCGACAGATGTTTTTC.

This clone occurred many times. TCRdb's listed protein matches a much larger clone and diverges from this DNA's translation at residue 13, likely through a read error; the protein shown comes from the DNA. The chain employs TRDV2 and TRDJ1; TRDD3 aligns across 12 bases. TCRdb is silent on the J gene; assignment here came from matching the DNA to germline. The CDR3 sequence is 19 residues long. V shed 4 bases, J shed 0 bases, and the junction held 14 bases outside the gene matches. Looked up from germline, CDR1 is GEAIGNYY and CDR2 is EKD. The CDR3 DNA reads as TGTGCCTGTGATCCCCTTACTGGGGGATACTCAGAGCACACCGATAAACTCATCTTT. This encodes CACDPLTGGYSEHTDKLIF.

In regard to this clone: The mismatch at residue 11 between this DNA's translation and the TCRdb protein of a much larger clone likely reflects a read error; the protein shown is translated from the DNA. The V gene is TRDV2, the J gene TRDJ1; 7 bases fit TRDD3. The J gene comes from matching the DNA to germline here; TCRdb lacks it. CDR3 length equals 17 residues. V was clipped by 2 bases and J by 1 base; unmatched bases: 12. Per germline, CDR1 GEAIGNYY and CDR2 EKD. CDR3 region: CACDRVGIPPCTDKLIF. As DNA, the CDR3 is TGTGCCTGTGACAGAGTCGGGATACCCCCCTGCACCGATAAACTCATCTTT.

This clone was found many times. The mismatch at residue 14 between this DNA's translation and the TCRdb protein of a much larger clone likely reflects a read error; the protein shown is translated from the DNA. This chain connects TRDV1 to TRDJ1; 9 nucleotides line up with TRDD3. Germline CDR1 and CDR2: TSWWSYY and QGS. This CDR3 contains 19 residues. V lost 0 bases and J lost 3; bases outside the gene matches: 14. The CDR3 nucleotides read TGTGCTCTTGGGGAACTAGTATCCGTTGTACTGGGGGACGCCGATAAACTCATCTTT. It encodes CALGELVSVVLGDADKLIF.

This clone has a count of ten or more. The chain links TRDV1 to TRDJ2; 10 nucleotides line up with TRDD3. Germline CDR1 and CDR2: TSWWSYY and QGS. The CDR3 runs 23 residues. Trimming at V came to 2 bases and at J to 1 base, leaving 22 bases not matched to a gene. The CDR3 DNA sequence: TGTGCTCTTGGGGAAAAACGGGCTTCCCGCTGGGGGATAGTGGGGCATTTGACAGCACAACTCTTCTTT. It codes for CALGEKRASRWGIVGHLTAQLFF.

A remark on this clone: The TCRdb record carries a much larger clone's protein, which differs from this DNA's translation at residue 6; a read error is the likely cause, and the protein listed here is the DNA translation. The CDR3 DNA reads TGTGCCTGTGACGGAGGAATCCCTGGGGGACCCACCGATAAACTCATCTTT. Translating gives CACDGGIPGGPTDKLIF. The V gene is TRDV2, the J gene TRDJ1; 8 bases line up with TRDD3. Here the J gene came from matching the DNA to germline, since TCRdb omits it. Unmatched junction bases numbered 12, after V lost 3 bases and J lost 1 base. This CDR3 is 17 amino acids long. CDR1 is GEAIGNYY and CDR2 is EKD in the germline V gene.

In regard to this clone: TCRdb has a much larger clone's protein, which differs at residue 9 from the translation of this DNA, likely because of a read error; what is shown is the protein translated from the DNA. This chain connects TRDV2 to TRDJ1; 8 nucleotides align to TRDD3. The germline gives CDR1 GEAIGNYY, CDR2 EKD. This CDR3 has 20 amino acids. V lost 0 bases, J lost 0 bases, and 17 bases stayed unmatched. The CDR3 bases are TGTGCCTGTGACACCGTACTGGGGGCCCGGGGGTTATATTACACCGATAAACTCATCTTT. Protein sequence: CACDTVLGARGLYYTDKLIF.

This clone showed up many times. This chain links TRDV1 with TRDJ2; 10 nucleotides line up with TRDD3. Here the J gene came from matching the DNA to germline, since TCRdb omits it. CDR3 length equals 17 residues. Trimming removed 1 base from V and 10 bases from J; junction bases left unmatched: 12. The germline V gene encodes CDR1 TSWWSYY and CDR2 QGS. Here the CDR3 DNA reads TGTGCTCTTGGGGAACGAGGCCAATACTGGGGGATGGTACAACTCTTCTTT. Residues: CALGERGQYWGMVQLFF.

This clone was counted at least ten times. One base separates it from a far larger clone, so it is likely a read error. Different DNA sequences within this sample yield the same CDR3. The CDR3 DNA reads TGTGCTCTTGGGAAACTTCCTACTAGGATGGGGAGCAAACTCATCTTT. Translated, it gives CALGKLPTRMGSKLIF. The chain employs TRDV1 and TRDJ1; 8 bases match TRDD2. Germline loops: CDR1 TSWWSYY, CDR2 QGS. CDR3 length: 16 amino acids.

With respect to this clone: The TCRdb protein, from a much larger clone, departs from this DNA's translation at residue 5, likely by read error; the protein shown derives from the DNA. The chain uses TRDV3 and TRDJ1, with D perhaps matching TRDD2 or TRDD3 (5 bases each). TCRdb is silent on the J gene; assignment here came from matching the DNA to germline. The CDR3 sequence is 15 residues long. V lost 4 bases and J 1 base, leaving 19 bases between the germline ends. Germline V gives CDR1 TVYSNPD, CDR2 GDNSRS (reference sequence). CDR3 loop: CASYWNRGGTDKLIF. The CDR3 coding sequence is TGTGCCTCCTACTGGAACCGGGGAGGCACCGATAAACTCATCTTT.

Concerning this clone: This likely traces to a read error, being one base from a far larger clone. Additional DNA sequences in this sample encode the identical CDR3. The gene calls are TRDV2 and TRDJ1; a possible D gene is TRDD3 (5 bases). TCRdb leaves out the J gene; it was filled in here by matching the DNA to germline. The length of the CDR3 is 21 residues. Trimming stripped 7 bases from V and 8 bases from J, with 43 bases between. Per germline, CDR1 GEAIGNYY and CDR2 EKD. The CDR3 sequence is CACDAVLDVLDSSKQGTKLIF. DNA of the CDR3: TGTGCCTGCGACGCAGTCCTCGACGTACTGGATTCGTCAAAGCAGGGGACCAAACTCATCTTT.

This clone was recorded a few times. TCRdb assigns this DNA the protein of a much larger clone, which departs from its translation at residue 18; this likely reflects a read error, and the protein shown comes from translating the DNA. The V gene corresponds to TRDV1; no J gene was called; TRDD3 is the table's D call, not checked against the DNA. This CDR3 has 19 residues. The germline CDR1 and CDR2 sequences are TSWWSYY and QGS. In DNA, the CDR3 is TGTGCTCTTGGGGAACTCCGACCCGTTCCTACGGGCTGGGCGATGAAACTCACCTTT. The encoded protein is CALGELRPVPTGWAMKLTF.

Note on this clone: This DNA's translation differs at residue 3 from TCRdb's protein, which comes from a much larger clone; a read error is likely, and the protein shown is translated from the DNA. CDR3 sequence (DNA): TGTGCCTATTCCTACGTTGGGGAGAGCGGGGGATCCGATAAACTCATCTTT. Translated: CAYSYVGESGGSDKLIF. This chain uses TRDV2 with TRDJ1; the D gene could be TRDD2 or TRDD3 (7 bases each). The J gene is not listed in TCRdb, so it was assigned here from a DNA match to germline. This CDR3 has 17 amino acids. Germline CDR1 is GEAIGNYY and CDR2 is EKD. With 8 bases removed from V and 3 bases from J, the gap between germline ends came to 27 bases.

This clone was counted many times. This chain connects TRDV1 to TRDJ1, with D possibly being TRDD2 or TRDD3 (5 bases each). This CDR3 has 19 residues. Germline-derived CDR1 and CDR2 are TSWWSYY and QGS. V was cut by 3 bases and J by 2 bases, with 25 bases left in between. The CDR3 bases are TGTGCTCTTGGGGATCCTAGTTTCTTGCCATACTGGCCGACCGATAAACTCATCTTT. It encodes CALGDPSFLPYWPTDKLIF.

This clone appeared a few times. This DNA's translation and the protein TCRdb lists, from a much larger clone, do not match at residue 12, likely due to a read error; the protein shown is translated from the DNA. The CDR3 sequence: CACYWGIFSTDRLIF. CDR3 in DNA: TGTGCCTGCTACTGGGGGATATTTAGCACCGATAGACTCATCTTT. The chain joins TRDV2 to TRDJ1; TRDD3 agrees at 11 bases. TCRdb lists no J gene, so it was determined here by aligning the DNA to germline. This CDR3 contains 15 residues. Germline CDR1 GEAIGNYY, CDR2 EKD.

A note on this clone: TCRdb's protein for this DNA is that of a much larger clone and differs from the translation at residue 9, likely a read error; the protein shown is the DNA translation. This chain uses TRDV1 with TRDJ1; the match to TRDD3 covers 11 bases. This CDR3 has 15 residues. Germline CDR1 and CDR2: TSWWSYY and QGS. V shed 9 bases and J 5 bases; nucleotides not matched to a gene: 11. The CDR3 bases are TGTGCTCTCGATGGGGGATACGCGTGGCGGGATAAACTCATCTTT. Encoded protein: CALDGGYAWRDKLIF.

About this clone: This DNA's translation and the protein TCRdb lists, from a much larger clone, do not match at residue 15, likely due to a read error; the protein shown is translated from the DNA. This chain connects TRDV1 to TRDJ1; no firm D call. TCRdb does not report a J gene; here it was assigned by matching the DNA to germline references. V lost 1 base and J 3 bases, leaving 27 bases between the germline ends. The CDR3 length is 20 residues. Germline V gene data show CDR1 as TSWWSYY and CDR2 as QGS. CDR3 region: CALGERGDSPRRRFADKLIF. The CDR3, as DNA: TGTGCTCTTGGGGAACGGGGCGATAGCCCTCGCCGACGTTTCGCCGATAAACTCATCTTT.

This clone showed up just a few times. The chain has TRAV29/DV5 and TRDJ1; 7 bases map to TRDD3. The CDR3 is 16 residues long. Germline-derived CDR1 and CDR2 are NSMFDY and ISSIKDK. The V gene end was trimmed by 0 bases and the J gene end by 0 bases; junction bases not matched to a gene: 8. In DNA, the CDR3 is TGTGCAGCAAGCGCGCCTGGGGGTCCGTACACCGATAAACTCATCTTT. Encoded protein: CAASAPGGPYTDKLIF.

As to this clone: One base separates it from a far larger clone, so it is likely a read error. The same CDR3 can be traced to other DNA sequences in this sample. This chain uses TRDV2 with TRDJ1, with 9 nucleotides matching TRDD2. Since TCRdb gives no J gene, matching the DNA to germline was used here to assign it. CDR3 length equals 14 residues. The V gene's germline CDR1 is GEAIGNYY and CDR2 EKD. The DNA of the CDR3 is TGTGCCTGCGACACCCTTCCTACTGCCGATAAACTCATCTTT. Translated, it gives CACDTLPTADKLIF.

In this sample, this clone turned up many times. Other nucleotide sequences from this sample produce the same CDR3. The gene calls are TRDV1 and TRDJ1; no definite D call. Trimming cost V 0 bases and J 9 bases, with 32 bases left between them. The CDR3 sequence is 20 residues long. CDR1 and CDR2 (germline): TSWWSYY, QGS. For the CDR3, the DNA is TGTGCTCTTGGGGAACTAAGAGGGGCTCCCCAACGTACTCGACGACGGGAACTCATCTTT. Protein: CALGELRGAPQRTRRRELIF.

With regard to this clone: The TCRdb protein comes from a much larger clone and disagrees with this DNA's translation at residue 6, likely due to a read error; the protein given here is derived from the DNA. This chain connects TRDV1 to TRDJ1, with 9 bases matching TRDD3. Germline lookup yields CDR1 TSWWSYY and CDR2 QGS. CDR3 size: 14 residues. The V segment lost 2 bases and the J segment 11 bases; nucleotides outside the gene matches: 9. The CDR3 sequence: CALGECYSGGSLIF. In DNA, the CDR3 is TGTGCTCTTGGGGAATGCTACTCTGGGGGATCTCTCATCTTT.

Concerning this clone: A single base is all that separates this from a far larger clone, so a read error is likely. The sample contains more than one DNA sequence encoding this CDR3. The chain uses TRDV2 and TRDJ1, with 13 bases lining up with TRDD3. As TCRdb names no J gene, one was assigned here on the basis of a DNA match to germline. J lost 2 bases, V lost 7 bases, and 27 bases had no gene match. From germline, CDR1 is GEAIGNYY and CDR2 EKD. The CDR3 length is 22 residues. The CDR3 reads CACDPVPTAVLGDTEGTDKLIF. CDR3 DNA: TGTGCCTGCGACCCAGTACCGACCGCCGTACTGGGGGATACGGAGGGGACCGATAAACTCATCTTT.

As for this clone: Only one base separates this from a far larger clonotype, so it likely reflects a read error. This sample also contains other DNA sequences that code for the same CDR3. This chain uses TRDV2 with TRDJ1; 9 positions agree with TRDD3. Germline matching of the DNA provided the J gene here, since TCRdb leaves it blank. This CDR3 comprises 15 residues. Germline CDR1 GEAIGNYY, CDR2 EKD. The trim removed 7 bases at V and 2 bases at J, leaving 10 bases unmatched. The CDR3: CACNSLGDPTDKLIF. DNA of the CDR3: TGTGCCTGCAATTCCCTGGGGGATCCTACCGATAAACTCATCTTT.

The sample holds a few counts of this clone. This DNA translates differently at residue 9 from the TCRdb protein, which is that of a much larger clone; a read error is likely, and the protein shown is the DNA's own translation. J is TRDJ3 and V is TRDV2, with no clear D. The J gene, not given by TCRdb, was assigned here from a germline match of the nucleotide sequence. CDR1 and CDR2 from the germline V gene are GEAIGNYY and EKD. The CDR3 covers 15 residues. The ends were cut back, 3 bases at V and 12 bases at J, with 17 bases in the middle. As DNA, the CDR3 is TGTGCCTGTGACTCGATAACGGGCAGCCTCCGACAGATGTTTTTC. As protein: CACDSITGSLRQMFF.

This clone was found many times. At the DNA level, this CDR3 is encoded by other sequences in the same sample as well. This chain uses TRDV1 with TRDJ1; 10 bases are shared with TRDD3. Here the J gene was assigned by germline matching of the DNA, as TCRdb has none. The CDR3 sequence is 19 residues long. CDR1 and CDR2 (germline): TSWWSYY, QGS. V was pared by 5 bases and J by 0 bases, with 15 bases of the junction left unmatched. The CDR3 bases are TGTGCTCTTGGGTCGGTTTTCCTACGTACTGGGGGATACACCGATAAACTCATCTTT. It is translated as CALGSVFLRTGGYTDKLIF.

To note about this clone: The TCRdb protein comes from a much larger clone and disagrees with this DNA's translation at residue 5, likely due to a read error; the protein given here is derived from the DNA. This chain connects TRDV1 to TRDJ1, with D possibly called TRDD2 or TRDD3 (7 bases each). Germline-derived CDR1 and CDR2 are TSWWSYY and QGS. The CDR3 spans 16 residues. Trimming took 4 bases from V and 10 from J, leaving 25 bases between them. In nucleotides, the CDR3 is TGTGCTCTTGGGGGGGTTTATCCTTCCTTGGGGGAGAGACTCATCTTT. As protein: CALGGVYPSLGERLIF.